The 10 T cell receptor beta chains below all came from one sample that was sequenced in a study of T cells in tuberculosis. Time point here: new active TB diagnosis, blood taken before or within 7 days of starting treatment. Profiled with immunoSEQ multiplex PCR; TCRdb holds only in-frame clones, not every one. The table lists about 34,000 clones, approximately 93% of them singletons, with over 10% in the top ten. Sequences were derived from PBMCs, sampled at tuberculosis diagnosis. The receptors here all came from an adult with tuberculosis.

The gene calls are TRBV7-6 and TRBJ1-2; D perhaps matches TRBD1 (5 bases). This CDR3 has 13 amino acids. V lost 11 bases, J lost 7 bases, and 20 bases lay in between. Looked up from germline, CDR1 is SGHVS and CDR2 is FNYEAQ. CDR3 sequence (DNA): TGTGCCCGGAAGGGAGGGGAAAAGGGTGGCTACACCTTC. Protein sequence: CARKGGEKGGYTF.

The J gene is TRBJ1-2, the V gene TRBV18; D perhaps matches TRBD1 (5 bases). The CDR3 is 13 residues long. Per the germline V gene, CDR1 is KGHSH and CDR2 is LQKENI. The germline V and J ends were trimmed by 2 bases and 4 bases, with 8 bases remaining between them. The CDR3 loop is CASSPDRVYGYTF. CDR3 bases: TGTGCCAGCTCACCAGACAGAGTCTATGGCTACACCTTC.

The chain couples TRBV14 to TRBJ2-1; D is uncertain. V was clipped by 1 base and J by 9 bases, with 10 bases between them. The CDR3 runs 13 residues. Germline-derived CDR1 and CDR2 are SGHDN and FVKESK. The chain's CDR3 is CASSQVNPGEQFF. The CDR3 DNA is TGTGCCAGCAGCCAAGTTAACCCGGGTGAGCAGTTCTTC.

This chain connects TRBV30 to TRBJ2-7; 10 bases are shared with TRBD1. Trimming cost V 0 bases and J 6 bases; bases outside gene matches: 5. Germline V gene sequence: CDR1 GTSNPN, CDR2 SVGIG (reference sequence). This CDR3 comprises 14 residues. This CDR3 reads CAWSVMGQGSEQYF. DNA of the CDR3: TGTGCCTGGAGTGTCATGGGACAGGGGAGCGAGCAGTACTTC. Together with reference TRBV30 and TRBJ2-7, the CDR3 gives the full variable domain: SQTIHQWPATLVQPVGSPLSLECTVEGTSNPNLYWYRQAAGRGLQLLFYSVGIGQISSEVPQNLSASRPQDRQFILSSKKLLLSDSGFYLCAWSVMGQGSEQYFGPGTRLTVT.

This chain links TRBV19 with TRBJ2-1; 11 nucleotides match TRBD2. V lost 7 bases, J lost 3 bases, and 8 bases stayed unmatched. The germline V gene encodes CDR1 LNHDA and CDR2 SQIVND (reference sequence). The CDR3 is 16 amino acids. The CDR3: CASTHPGTSGYNEQFF. In DNA, the CDR3 is TGTGCCAGTACCCATCCGGGGACTAGCGGCTACAATGAGCAGTTCTTC.

V and J are TRBV28 and TRBJ2-7, with D possibly matching TRBD2 (6 bases). This CDR3 is 14 amino acids long. V lost 3 bases and J 0 bases, leaving 9 bases between the germline ends. The V gene's germline CDR1 is MDHEN and CDR2 SYDVKM. CDR3 residues: CASSFGAGSYEQYF. CDR3 nucleotides: TGTGCCAGCAGTTTCGGAGCGGGCTCCTACGAGCAGTACTTC.

The gene calls are TRBV29-1 and TRBJ2-1; 10 positions match TRBD2. This CDR3 is 16 amino acids long. J gave up 2 bases and V 2 bases, and 6 bases lay outside the gene matches. In germline, CDR1 is SQVTM, CDR2 ANQGSEA. This CDR3 is CSVELAGVFTYNEQFF. For the CDR3, the DNA is TGCAGCGTTGAACTAGCGGGGGTCTTTACCTACAATGAGCAGTTCTTC.

J is TRBJ2-7 and V is TRBV18, with 8 bases fitting TRBD1. Per germline, CDR1 KGHSH and CDR2 LQKENI. V was clipped by 6 bases and J by 7 bases; unmatched bases: 5. The CDR3 runs to 12 residues. The CDR3 sequence: CASSPDREEQYF. DNA of the CDR3: TGTGCCAGCTCGCCGGACAGGGAAGAGCAGTACTTC.

The J gene is TRBJ2-2, the V gene TRBV29-1; D not certain. Trimming shortened V by 4 bases and J by 1 base, and 4 bases separated the two germline ends. The germline gives CDR1 SQVTM, CDR2 ANQGSEA. The CDR3 runs to 12 residues. CDR3 residues: CSVALNTGELFF. CDR3 DNA: TGCAGCGTTGCCCTGAACACCGGGGAGCTGTTTTTT.

This chain links TRBV4-1 with TRBJ2-7; 7 nucleotides align to TRBD1. Germline assignment: CDR1 MGHRA and CDR2 YSYEKL. CDR3 size: 17 residues. V shed 3 bases, J shed 2 bases, and the junction held 13 bases outside the gene matches. The CDR3 is CASSHPNSGQITYEQYF. The CDR3 coding sequence is TGCGCCAGCAGCCACCCCAACTCGGGACAGATCACCTACGAGCAGTACTTC.